This T cell receptor beta chain was recovered during a study of blood T cells in healthy people across ages. Regarding the study as a whole: Naive CD4+ cell counts and diversity both ran higher in long-lived than in aged donors.

Then a second PCR, running roughly 7 to 12 cycles, was carried out with a sample-barcoded 5' primer and a J-beta primer mix. Each TCR beta cDNA got a 12-nucleotide random molecular identifier. Each CDR3 protein is one row after TCRdb ran MiXCR on the 5' RACE reads. The sample has about 1.4 million distinct CDR3 sequences; roughly 59% are singletons. Germline V gene lookup returns CDR1 SNHLY and CDR2 FYNNEI. The V segment lost 10 bases and the J segment 6 bases; nucleotides outside the gene matches: 5. This CDR3 has 13 residues. Notes on this clonotype: Its antigen is currently unknown.

This clonotype was sampled from a man in his late teens or twenties in good health. The chain links TRBV2 to TRBJ2-1; 11 nucleotides match TRBD2. The sample taken for sequencing was blood. As DNA, the CDR3 is TGTGCCACCACTAGCGGGAGAACCAATGAGCAGTTCTTC. It specifies CATTSGRTNEQFF.